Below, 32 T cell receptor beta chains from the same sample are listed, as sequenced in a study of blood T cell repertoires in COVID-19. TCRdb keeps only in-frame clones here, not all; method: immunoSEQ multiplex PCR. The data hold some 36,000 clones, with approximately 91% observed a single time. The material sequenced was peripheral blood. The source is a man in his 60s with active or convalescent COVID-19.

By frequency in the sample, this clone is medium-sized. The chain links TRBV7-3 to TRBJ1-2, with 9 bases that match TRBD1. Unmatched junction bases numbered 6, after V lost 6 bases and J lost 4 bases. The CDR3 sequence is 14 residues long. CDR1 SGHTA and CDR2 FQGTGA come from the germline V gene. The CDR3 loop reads CASSPDRGFYGYTF. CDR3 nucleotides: TGTGCCAGCAGTCCGGACAGGGGCTTCTATGGCTACACCTTC.

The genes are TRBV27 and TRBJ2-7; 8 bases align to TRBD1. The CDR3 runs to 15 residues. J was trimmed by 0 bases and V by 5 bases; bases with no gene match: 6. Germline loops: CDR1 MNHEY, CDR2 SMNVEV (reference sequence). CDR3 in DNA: TGTGCCAGCAGTGGGGGGACAGGCCGCTCCTACGAGCAGTACTTC. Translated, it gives CASSGGTGRSYEQYF.

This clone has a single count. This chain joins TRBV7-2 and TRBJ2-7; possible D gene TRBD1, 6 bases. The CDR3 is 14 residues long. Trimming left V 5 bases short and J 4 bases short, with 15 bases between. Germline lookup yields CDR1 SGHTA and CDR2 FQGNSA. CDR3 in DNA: TGTGCCAGCAGCGCTCAATTAGGGGGTTACGAGCAGTACTTC. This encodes CASSAQLGGYEQYF. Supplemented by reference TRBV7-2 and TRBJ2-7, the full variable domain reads GAGVSQSPSNKVTEKGKDVELRCDPISGHTALYWYRQSLGQGLEFLIYFQGNSAPDKSGLPSDRFSAERTGGSVSTLTIQRTQQEDSAVYLCASSAQLGGYEQYFGPGTRLTVT.

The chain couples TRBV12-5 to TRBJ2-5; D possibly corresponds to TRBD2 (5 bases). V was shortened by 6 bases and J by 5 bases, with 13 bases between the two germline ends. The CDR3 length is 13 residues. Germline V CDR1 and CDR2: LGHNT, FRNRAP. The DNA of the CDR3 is TGTGCTAGTGGGCAGGAGGTTGCGGAGACCCAGTACTTC. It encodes CASGQEVAETQYF.

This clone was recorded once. This CDR3 reads CASSWNPGPHEQFF. The DNA of the CDR3 is TGTGCCAGCAGCTGGAACCCAGGGCCCCATGAGCAGTTCTTC. The chain links TRBV5-4 to TRBJ2-1; D possibly corresponds to TRBD1 (5 bases). CDR1 SGHNT and CDR2 YYREEE come from the germline V gene (reference sequence). V lost 3 bases and J 8 bases, leaving 15 bases between the germline ends. This CDR3 has 14 residues.

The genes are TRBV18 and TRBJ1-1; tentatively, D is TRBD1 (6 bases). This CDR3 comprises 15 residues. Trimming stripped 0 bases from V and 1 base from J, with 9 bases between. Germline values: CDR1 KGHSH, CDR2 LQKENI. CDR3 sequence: CASSPPGGPNTEAFF. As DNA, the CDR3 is TGTGCCAGCTCACCACCGGGGGGGCCGAACACTGAAGCTTTCTTT.

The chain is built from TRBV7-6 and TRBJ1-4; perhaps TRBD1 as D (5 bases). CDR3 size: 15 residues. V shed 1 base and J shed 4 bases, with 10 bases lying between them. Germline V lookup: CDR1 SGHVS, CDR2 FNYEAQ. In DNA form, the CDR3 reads TGTGCCAGCAGCTTAGGGGCAGGGTATAATGAAAAACTGTTTTTT. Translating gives CASSLGAGYNEKLFF.

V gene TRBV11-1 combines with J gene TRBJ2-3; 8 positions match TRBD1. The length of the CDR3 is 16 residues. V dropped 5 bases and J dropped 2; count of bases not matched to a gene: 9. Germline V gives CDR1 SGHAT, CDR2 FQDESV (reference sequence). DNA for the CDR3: TGTGCCAGCAGCCGACCAGAGGACAGGGTCACAGATACGCAGTATTTT. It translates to CASSRPEDRVTDTQYF.

In DNA, the CDR3 is TGTGCCAGCACCGGGGGCTATGGCTACACCTTC. Encoded protein: CASTGGYGYTF. This chain connects TRBV6-5 to TRBJ1-2; a possible D gene is TRBD1 (5 bases). The CDR3 covers 11 residues. CDR1 and CDR2 (germline): MNHEY, SVGAGI. Trimming took off 7 bases at V and 4 bases at J, with 7 bases between the two ends.

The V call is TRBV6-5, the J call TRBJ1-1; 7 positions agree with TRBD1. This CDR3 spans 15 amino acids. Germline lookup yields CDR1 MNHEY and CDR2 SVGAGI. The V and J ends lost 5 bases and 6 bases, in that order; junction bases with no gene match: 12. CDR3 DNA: TGTGCCAGCAGTCCCTTCCCAAGGGGGCTGGCTGAAGCTTTCTTT. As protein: CASSPFPRGLAEAFF.

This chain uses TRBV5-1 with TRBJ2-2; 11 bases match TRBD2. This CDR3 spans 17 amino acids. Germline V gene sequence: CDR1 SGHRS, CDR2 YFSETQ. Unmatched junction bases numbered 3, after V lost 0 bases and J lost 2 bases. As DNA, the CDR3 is TGCGCCAGCAGCTTGGCTAGCGGGAGGCCCAACACCGGGGAGCTGTTTTTT. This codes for CASSLASGRPNTGELFF.

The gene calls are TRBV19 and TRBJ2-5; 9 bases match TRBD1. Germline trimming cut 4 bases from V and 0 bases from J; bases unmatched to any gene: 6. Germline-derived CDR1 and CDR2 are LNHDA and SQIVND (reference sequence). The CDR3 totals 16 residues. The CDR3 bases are TGTGCCAGTAGTACTAAAGGGACAGGGAACCAAGAGACCCAGTACTTC. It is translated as CASSTKGTGNQETQYF. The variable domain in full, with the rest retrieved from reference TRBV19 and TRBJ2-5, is DGGITQSPKYLFRKEGQNVTLSCEQNLNHDAMYWYRQDPGQGLRLIYYSQIVNDFQKGDIAEGYSVSREKKESFPLTVTSAQKNPTAFYLCASSTKGTGNQETQYFGPGTRLLVL.

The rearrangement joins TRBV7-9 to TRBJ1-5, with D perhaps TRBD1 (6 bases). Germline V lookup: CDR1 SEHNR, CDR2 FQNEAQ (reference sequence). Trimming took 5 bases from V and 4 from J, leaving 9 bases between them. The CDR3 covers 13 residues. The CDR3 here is CASSRTGNQPQHF. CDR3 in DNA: TGTGCCAGCAGCCGTACAGGGAATCAGCCCCAGCATTTT.

The CDR3 here is CASSNGGHGDTQYF. CDR3 bases: TGTGCCAGCAGCAACGGGGGGCATGGAGATACGCAGTATTTT. This chain joins TRBV4-2 and TRBJ2-3; tentatively, D is TRBD2 (7 bases). This CDR3 comprises 14 residues. Trimming left V 5 bases short and J 5 bases short, with 14 bases between. Germline V gene sequence: CDR1 LGHNA, CDR2 YNFKEQ.

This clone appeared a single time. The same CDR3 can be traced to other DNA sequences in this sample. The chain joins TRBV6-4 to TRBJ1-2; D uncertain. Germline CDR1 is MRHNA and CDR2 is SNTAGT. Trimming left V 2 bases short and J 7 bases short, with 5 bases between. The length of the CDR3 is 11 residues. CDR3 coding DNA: TGTGCCAGCAGTGACCTCCGTGGCTACACCTTC. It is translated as CASSDLRGYTF.

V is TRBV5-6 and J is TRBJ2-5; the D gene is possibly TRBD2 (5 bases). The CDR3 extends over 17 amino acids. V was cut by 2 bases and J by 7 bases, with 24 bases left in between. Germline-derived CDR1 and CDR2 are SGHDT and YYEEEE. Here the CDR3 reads CASSLSEVDFGRGTQYF. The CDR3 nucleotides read TGTGCCAGCAGCTTATCGGAGGTTGACTTTGGCAGAGGGACCCAGTACTTC.

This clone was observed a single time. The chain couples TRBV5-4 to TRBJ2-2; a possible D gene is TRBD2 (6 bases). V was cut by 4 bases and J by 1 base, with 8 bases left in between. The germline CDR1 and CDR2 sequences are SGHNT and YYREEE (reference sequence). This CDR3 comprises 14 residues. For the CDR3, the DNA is TGTGCCAGCAGCCCTAGCGAGAACACCGGGGAGCTGTTTTTT. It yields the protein CASSPSENTGELFF. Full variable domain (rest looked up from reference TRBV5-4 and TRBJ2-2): ETGVTQSPTHLIKTRGQQVTLRCSSQSGHNTVSWYQQALGQGPQFIFQYYREEENGRGNFPPRFSGLQFPNYSSELNVNALELDDSALYLCASSPSENTGELFFGEGSRLTVL.

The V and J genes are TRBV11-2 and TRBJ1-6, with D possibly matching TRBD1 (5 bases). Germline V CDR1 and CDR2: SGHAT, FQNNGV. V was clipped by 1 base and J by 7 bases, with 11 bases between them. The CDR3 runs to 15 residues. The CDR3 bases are TGTGCCAGCAGCTTAGTCGGCAGGGCGAATTCACCCCTCCACTTT. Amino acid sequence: CASSLVGRANSPLHF.

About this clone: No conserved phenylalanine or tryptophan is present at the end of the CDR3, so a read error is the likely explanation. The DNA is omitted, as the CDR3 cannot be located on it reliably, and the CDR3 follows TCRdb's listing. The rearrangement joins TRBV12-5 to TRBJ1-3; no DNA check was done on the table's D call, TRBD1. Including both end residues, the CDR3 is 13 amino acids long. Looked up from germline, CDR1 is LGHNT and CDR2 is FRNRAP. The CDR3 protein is CASGLPPPGTVYL.

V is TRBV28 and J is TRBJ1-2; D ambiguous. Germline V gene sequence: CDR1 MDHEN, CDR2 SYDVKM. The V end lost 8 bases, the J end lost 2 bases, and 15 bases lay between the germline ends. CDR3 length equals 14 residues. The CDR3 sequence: CASGPWVSNYGYTF. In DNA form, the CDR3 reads TGTGCCAGCGGGCCCTGGGTGTCAAACTATGGCTACACCTTC.

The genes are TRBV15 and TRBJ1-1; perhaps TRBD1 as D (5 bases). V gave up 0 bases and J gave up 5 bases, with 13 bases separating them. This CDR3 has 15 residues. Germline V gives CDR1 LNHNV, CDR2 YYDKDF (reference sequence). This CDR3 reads CATSRDLAGHTEAFF. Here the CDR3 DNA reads TGTGCCACCAGCAGAGATCTGGCAGGGCATACTGAAGCTTTCTTT.

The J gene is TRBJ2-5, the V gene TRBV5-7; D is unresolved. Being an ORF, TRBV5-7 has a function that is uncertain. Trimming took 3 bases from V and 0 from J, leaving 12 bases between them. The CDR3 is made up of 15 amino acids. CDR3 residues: CASSSLAQYQETQYF. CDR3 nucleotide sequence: TGTGCCAGCAGCTCTTTAGCTCAGTACCAAGAGACCCAGTACTTC.

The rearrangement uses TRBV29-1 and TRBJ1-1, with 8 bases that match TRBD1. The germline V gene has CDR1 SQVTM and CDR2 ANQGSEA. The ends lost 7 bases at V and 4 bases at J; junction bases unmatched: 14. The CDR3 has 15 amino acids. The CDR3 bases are TGCAGCGCAAAACCGACAGGGGCGCGGTCCACTGAAGCTTTCTTT. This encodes CSAKPTGARSTEAFF.

The CDR3 loop reads CATSRGLAGTNEQFF. Here the CDR3 DNA reads TGTGCCACCAGCCGAGGACTAGCGGGTACCAATGAGCAGTTCTTC. This chain links TRBV15 with TRBJ2-1; the match to TRBD2 covers 11 bases. The CDR3 totals 15 residues. The J segment lost 6 bases and the V segment lost 5 bases, leaving 6 bases of the junction unmatched. Germline V gene data show CDR1 as LNHNV and CDR2 as YYDKDF (reference sequence).

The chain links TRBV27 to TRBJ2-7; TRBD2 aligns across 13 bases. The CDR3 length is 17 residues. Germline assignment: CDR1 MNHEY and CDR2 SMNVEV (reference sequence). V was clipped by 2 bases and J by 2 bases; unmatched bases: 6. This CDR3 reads CASSLVTTSGGAYEQYF. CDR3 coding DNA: TGTGCCAGCAGTTTAGTAACTACTAGCGGGGGGGCCTACGAGCAGTACTTC.

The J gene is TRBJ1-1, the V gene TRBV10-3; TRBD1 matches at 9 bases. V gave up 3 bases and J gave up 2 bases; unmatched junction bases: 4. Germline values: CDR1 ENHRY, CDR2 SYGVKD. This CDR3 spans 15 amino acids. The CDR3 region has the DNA TGTGCCATCAGTGAACAGGGGGCAGGAAACACTGAAGCTTTCTTT. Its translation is CAISEQGAGNTEAFF.

The CDR3 coding sequence is TGTGCCAGCAGTGGAAGAAGGGGCGCGAGAACCGGGGAGCTGTTTTTT. Protein sequence: CASSGRRGARTGELFF. V gene TRBV25-1 combines with J gene TRBJ2-2, with D tentatively TRBD1 (5 bases). In germline, CDR1 is MGHDK, CDR2 SYGVNS. The length of the CDR3 is 16 residues. Trimming removed 4 bases at V and 5 bases at J, with 17 bases between.

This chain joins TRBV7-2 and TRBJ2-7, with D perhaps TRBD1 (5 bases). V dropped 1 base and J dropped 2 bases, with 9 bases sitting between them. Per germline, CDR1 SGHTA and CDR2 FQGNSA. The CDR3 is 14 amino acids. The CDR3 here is CASSLGTGAYEQYF. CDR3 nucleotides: TGTGCCAGCAGCTTAGGAACAGGTGCCTACGAGCAGTACTTC.

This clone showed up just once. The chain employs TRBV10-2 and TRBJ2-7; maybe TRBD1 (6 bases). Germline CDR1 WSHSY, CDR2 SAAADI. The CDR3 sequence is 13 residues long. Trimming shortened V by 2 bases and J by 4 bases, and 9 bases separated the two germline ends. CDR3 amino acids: CASSEGQGYEQYF. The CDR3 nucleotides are TGCGCCAGCAGTGAGGGGCAGGGGTACGAGCAGTACTTC.

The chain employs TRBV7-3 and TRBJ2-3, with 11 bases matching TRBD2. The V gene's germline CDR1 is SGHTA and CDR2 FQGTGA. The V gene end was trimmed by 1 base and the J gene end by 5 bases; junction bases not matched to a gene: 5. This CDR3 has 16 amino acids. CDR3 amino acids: CASSLSRLAGGDTQYF. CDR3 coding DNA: TGTGCCAGCAGCTTAAGTCGGCTAGCGGGGGGAGATACGCAGTATTTT.

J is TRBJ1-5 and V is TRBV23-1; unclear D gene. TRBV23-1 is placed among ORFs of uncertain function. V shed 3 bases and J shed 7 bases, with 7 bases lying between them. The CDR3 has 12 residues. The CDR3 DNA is TGCGCCAGCAGTCACGGGGAGCAGCCCCAGCATTTT. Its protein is CASSHGEQPQHF.

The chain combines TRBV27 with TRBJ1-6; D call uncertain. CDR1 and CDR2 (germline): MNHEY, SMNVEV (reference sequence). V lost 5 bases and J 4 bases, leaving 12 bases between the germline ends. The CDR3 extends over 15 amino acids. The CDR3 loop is CASSPTWPYNSPLHF. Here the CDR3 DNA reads TGTGCCAGCAGTCCCACCTGGCCTTATAATTCACCCCTCCACTTT.